Below, 25 T cell receptor beta chains from the same sample are listed, as sequenced in a study of cytomegalovirus exposure and HLA in healthy donors. The assay was immunoSEQ multiplex PCR, and TCRdb's table has in-frame clones only and misses some. This repertoire shows roughly 130,000 clones, nearly 90% found once; its top ten account for around 3.1%. Source material: PBMCs. Receptor source: a man under 40 in good health and CMV-seronegative.

Only a few counts were recorded for this clone. The chain has TRBV5-4 and TRBJ2-3; TRBD1 matches 10 bases. The CDR3 is 15 amino acids. J lost 4 bases, V lost 4 bases, and 6 bases had no gene match. The germline gives CDR1 SGHNT, CDR2 YYREEE (reference sequence). In DNA, the CDR3 is TGTGCCAGCAGCCGGGGACAGGGGTTCGCAGATACGCAGTATTTT. Encoded protein: CASSRGQGFADTQYF.

This clone appeared once. This chain links TRBV10-1 with TRBJ2-1, with a tentative D call TRBD2 (5 bases). The germline V gene encodes CDR1 WNHNN and CDR2 SYGVQD (reference sequence). The CDR3 has 15 residues. V was clipped by 4 bases and J by 0 bases, with 10 bases between them. For the CDR3, the DNA is TGCGCCAGCAGTGGCAGGACTCGCTCCTACAATGAGCAGTTCTTC. It encodes CASSGRTRSYNEQFF.

The V call is TRBV7-6, the J call TRBJ1-1; 7 positions agree with TRBD1. The CDR3 has 17 residues. Germline loops: CDR1 SGHVS, CDR2 FNYEAQ. V was clipped by 1 base and J by 4 bases; unmatched bases: 12. This CDR3 reads CASSLESTGFDGTEAFF. Written as DNA, the CDR3 is TGTGCCAGCAGCTTAGAATCGACAGGGTTTGACGGCACTGAAGCTTTCTTT.

This clone was seen a few times. The chain carries TRBV28 and TRBJ1-5; D is unclear. Germline CDR1 is MDHEN and CDR2 is SYDVKM. The V gene lost 7 bases and the J gene lost 6 bases, with 10 bases spanning the gap. The CDR3 length is 12 residues. In DNA form, the CDR3 reads TGTGCCAGCACCCACCCAGGTCAGCCCCAGCATTTT. Its translation is CASTHPGQPQHF.

The rearrangement joins TRBV29-1 to TRBJ2-7, with D tentatively TRBD2 (6 bases). V was pared by 0 bases and J by 3 bases, with 15 bases between. Per the germline V gene, CDR1 is SQVTM and CDR2 is ANQGSEA. The length of the CDR3 is 15 residues. The DNA of the CDR3 is TGCAGCGTTGAAGATCGGGTGGGGGGAGACTACGAGCAGTACTTC. Protein product: CSVEDRVGGDYEQYF.

The chain employs TRBV7-9 and TRBJ2-1; 13 nucleotides align to TRBD2. This CDR3 is built from 16 residues. V lost 4 bases, J lost 6 bases, and 6 bases stayed unmatched. CDR1 is SEHNR and CDR2 is FQNEAQ in the germline V gene (reference sequence). The CDR3 DNA reads TGTGCCAGCAGCTCCCGACTAGCGGGGGGTCCCAATGAGCAGTTCTTC. Protein product: CASSSRLAGGPNEQFF. Together with reference TRBV7-9 and TRBJ2-1, the CDR3 gives the full variable domain: DTGVSQNPRHKITKRGQNVTFRCDPISEHNRLYWYRQTLGQGPEFLTYFQNEAQLEKSRLLSDRFSAERPKGSFSTLEIQRTEQGDSAMYLCASSSRLAGGPNEQFFGPGTRLTVL.

This clone was observed once. The chain employs TRBV18 and TRBJ2-7; TRBD2 agrees at 11 bases. Germline V gene data show CDR1 as KGHSH and CDR2 as LQKENI. J was trimmed by 2 bases and V by 6 bases; bases with no gene match: 12. The CDR3 is 17 residues long. Here the CDR3 DNA reads TGTGCCAGCTCTCCAATCCCCCCTAGCGGGGGGACCTACGAGCAGTACTTC. Amino acids: CASSPIPPSGGTYEQYF.

The chain has TRBV19 and TRBJ1-1; unclear D gene. The CDR3 has 13 amino acids. Germline CDR1 reads LNHDA; CDR2 reads SQIVND (reference sequence). The V gene lost 1 base and the J gene lost 3 bases, with 6 bases spanning the gap. The CDR3 loop is CASSIVSYTEAFF. The CDR3 nucleotides are TGTGCCAGTAGTATAGTGTCCTACACTGAAGCTTTCTTT.

The gene calls are TRBV7-2 and TRBJ1-1, with TRBD1 as a possible D gene (6 bases). The CDR3 sequence is 13 residues long. The germline gives CDR1 SGHTA, CDR2 FQGNSA. With 5 bases removed from V and 2 bases from J, the gap between germline ends came to 9 bases. The CDR3 region is CASSQGRNTEAFF. The CDR3 bases are TGTGCCAGCAGCCAGGGGCGCAACACTGAAGCTTTCTTT.

This chain uses TRBV2 with TRBJ1-3; D is ambiguous. The CDR3 is 14 amino acids. Trimming pared 4 bases from V and 2 bases from J, leaving 9 bases between. Germline V gene data show CDR1 as SNHLY and CDR2 as FYNNEI. The chain's CDR3 is CASSVGGAGNTIYF. For the CDR3, the DNA is TGTGCCAGCAGTGTAGGAGGCGCTGGAAACACCATATATTTT.

The CDR3 sequence: CASSHGQGGEQYF. The DNA for the CDR3 is TGCGCCAGCAGCCACGGACAGGGTGGCGAGCAGTACTTC. The chain carries TRBV4-3 and TRBJ2-7; 8 bases agree with TRBD1. Per the germline V gene, CDR1 is LGHNA and CDR2 is YSLEER. With 3 bases clipped from V and 6 bases from J, the junction kept 4 bases outside the gene matches. The CDR3 has 13 residues.

In its sample, this clone was seen a few times. The chain employs TRBV7-2 and TRBJ2-2; 8 nucleotides align to TRBD2. Germline CDR1 SGHTA, CDR2 FQGNSA. The length of the CDR3 is 15 residues. The V gene end was trimmed by 5 bases and the J gene end by 4 bases; junction bases not matched to a gene: 6. In DNA, the CDR3 is TGTGCCAGCAGCGGACTAGCCCCGATCACCGGGGAGCTGTTTTTT. Translated, it gives CASSGLAPITGELFF.

The rearrangement uses TRBV5-6 and TRBJ1-3, with D unresolved. The germline CDR1 and CDR2 sequences are SGHDT and YYEEEE. V was cut by 2 bases and J by 2 bases, with 8 bases left in between. This CDR3 has 14 amino acids. For the CDR3, the DNA is TGTGCCAGCAGCTTAGCGGACCCTGGAAACACCATATATTTT. Protein: CASSLADPGNTIYF.

This chain joins TRBV4-3 and TRBJ1-1; 8 positions agree with TRBD1. The V segment lost 0 bases and the J segment 2 bases; nucleotides outside the gene matches: 11. In germline, CDR1 is LGHNA, CDR2 YSLEER. This CDR3 spans 18 amino acids. CDR3: CASSQDRQGIAYNTEAFF. The CDR3 region has the DNA TGCGCCAGCAGCCAAGATAGACAGGGGATCGCTTACAACACTGAAGCTTTCTTT.

The J gene is TRBJ1-3, the V gene TRBV7-9, with unresolved D. V dropped 3 bases and J dropped 1 base, with 7 bases sitting between them. CDR3 size: 14 residues. From germline, CDR1 is SEHNR and CDR2 FQNEAQ (reference sequence). The CDR3 loop reads CASSLVGSGNTIYF. The CDR3 coding sequence is TGTGCCAGCAGCTTGGTCGGGTCTGGAAACACCATATATTTT.

V is TRBV6-5 and J is TRBJ2-7; D is perhaps TRBD1 (6 bases). The CDR3 is made up of 14 amino acids. CDR1 is MNHEY, CDR2 SVGAGI, per germline. Trimming removed 0 bases from V and 4 bases from J, with 10 bases in between. CDR3 amino acids: CASSYSGRGYEQYF. CDR3 nucleotide sequence: TGTGCCAGCAGTTACTCGGGCAGGGGTTACGAGCAGTACTTC.

J is TRBJ2-7 and V is TRBV11-2, with D possibly matching TRBD1 (6 bases). The CDR3 loop spans 16 amino acids. The germline CDR1 and CDR2 sequences are SGHAT and FQNNGV. V was shortened by 5 bases and J by 2 bases, with 19 bases between the two germline ends. The CDR3 nucleotides read TGTGCCAGCAGCCTACTCTTCACGGGACACCCCTACGAGCAGTACTTC. It encodes CASSLLFTGHPYEQYF.

The chain has TRBV28 and TRBJ2-4, with 8 bases that match TRBD2. CDR3 length equals 12 residues. Germline assignment: CDR1 MDHEN and CDR2 SYDVKM. Trimming took 6 bases from V and 8 from J; bases not matched to a gene: 3. The CDR3 here is CASRLGGDIQYF. The CDR3 DNA reads TGTGCCAGCAGGCTCGGGGGGGACATTCAGTACTTC.

The chain recombines TRBV5-6 with TRBJ2-7; TRBD2 might be the D (6 bases). Germline V CDR1 and CDR2: SGHDT, YYEEEE. CDR3 length equals 15 residues. The V gene lost 4 bases and the J gene lost 0 bases, with 14 bases spanning the gap. The CDR3 region is CASSAAPGDSYEQYF. The CDR3 coding sequence is TGTGCCAGCAGCGCGGCACCGGGAGACTCCTACGAGCAGTACTTC.

The J gene is TRBJ1-2, the V gene TRBV7-7; the D gene is possibly TRBD1 (5 bases). Germline CDR1 and CDR2: SSHAT and FNYEAQ (reference sequence). V was cut by 8 bases and J by 7 bases, with 5 bases left in between. The CDR3 is 9 amino acids. This CDR3 is CASGAGYTF. The DNA of the CDR3 is TGTGCCAGCGGGGCTGGCTACACCTTC.

This chain uses TRBV27 with TRBJ2-3, with 7 bases matching TRBD2. This CDR3 region has 15 residues. The germline V gene has CDR1 MNHEY and CDR2 SMNVEV (reference sequence). Trimming removed 6 bases from V and 2 bases from J; junction bases left unmatched: 8. The CDR3 region has the DNA TGTGCCAGCAGCTTCCGGGACTACTACACAGATACGCAGTATTTT. As protein: CASSFRDYYTDTQYF.

The gene calls are TRBV25-1 and TRBJ2-5; weak D call: TRBD2 (5 bases). The V end was cut by 4 bases, the J end by 4 bases, with 22 bases between. In germline, CDR1 is MGHDK, CDR2 SYGVNS. The CDR3 has 17 amino acids. The CDR3 sequence is CASSALPGVSEGETQYF. For the CDR3, the DNA is TGTGCCAGCAGTGCCCTGCCCGGGGTGAGCGAAGGAGAGACCCAGTACTTC. The full variable domain, rest sourced from reference TRBV25-1 and TRBJ2-5, is EADIYQTPRYLVIGTGKKITLECSQTMGHDKMYWYQQDPGMELHLIHYSYGVNSTEKGDLSSESTVSRIRTEHFPLTLESARPSHTSQYLCASSALPGVSEGETQYFGPGTRLLVL.

The chain combines TRBV9 with TRBJ1-4; tentatively, D is TRBD1 (5 bases). This CDR3 region has 13 residues. The germline V gene has CDR1 SGDLS and CDR2 YYNGEE. Deletions cut 3 bases from V and 7 bases from J, with 10 bases between. The CDR3, as DNA: TGTGCCAGCAGCGGGCAGGGTGGTGAAAAACTGTTTTTT. It yields the protein CASSGQGGEKLFF.

The chain employs TRBV7-2 and TRBJ2-5; TRBD1 matches 8 bases. The V gene end was trimmed by 1 base and the J gene end by 8 bases; junction bases not matched to a gene: 3. The CDR3 consists of 13 residues. From germline, CDR1 is SGHTA and CDR2 FQGNSA. This CDR3 is CASSLDRGETQYF. In nucleotides, the CDR3 is TGTGCCAGCAGCTTAGACAGGGGGGAAACCCAGTACTTC.

This chain uses TRBV10-1 with TRBJ2-2; 7 positions match TRBD1. This CDR3 is built from 15 residues. V gave up 3 bases and J gave up 2 bases; unmatched junction bases: 3. The germline CDR1 and CDR2 sequences are WNHNN and SYGVQD (reference sequence). DNA for the CDR3: TGCGCCAGCAGTGATGGACAGGACAACACCGGGGAGCTGTTTTTT. It codes for CASSDGQDNTGELFF.